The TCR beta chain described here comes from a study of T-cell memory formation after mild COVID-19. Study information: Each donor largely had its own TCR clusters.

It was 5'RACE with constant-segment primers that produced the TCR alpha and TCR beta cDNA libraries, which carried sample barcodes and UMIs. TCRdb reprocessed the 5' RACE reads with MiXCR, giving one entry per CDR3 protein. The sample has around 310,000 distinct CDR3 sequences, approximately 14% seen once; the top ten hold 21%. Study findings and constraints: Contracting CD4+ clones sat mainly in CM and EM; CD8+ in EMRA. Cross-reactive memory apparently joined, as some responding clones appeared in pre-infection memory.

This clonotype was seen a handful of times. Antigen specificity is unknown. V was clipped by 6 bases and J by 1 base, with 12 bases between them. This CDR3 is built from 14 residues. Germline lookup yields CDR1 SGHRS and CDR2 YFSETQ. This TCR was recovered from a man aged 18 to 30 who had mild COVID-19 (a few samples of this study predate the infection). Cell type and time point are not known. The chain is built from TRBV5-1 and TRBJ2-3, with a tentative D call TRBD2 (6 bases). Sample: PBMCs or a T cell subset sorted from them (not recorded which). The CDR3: CASKIAVGTDTQYF. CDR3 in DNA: TGCGCCAGCAAGATAGCGGTGGGCACAGATACGCAGTATTTT.